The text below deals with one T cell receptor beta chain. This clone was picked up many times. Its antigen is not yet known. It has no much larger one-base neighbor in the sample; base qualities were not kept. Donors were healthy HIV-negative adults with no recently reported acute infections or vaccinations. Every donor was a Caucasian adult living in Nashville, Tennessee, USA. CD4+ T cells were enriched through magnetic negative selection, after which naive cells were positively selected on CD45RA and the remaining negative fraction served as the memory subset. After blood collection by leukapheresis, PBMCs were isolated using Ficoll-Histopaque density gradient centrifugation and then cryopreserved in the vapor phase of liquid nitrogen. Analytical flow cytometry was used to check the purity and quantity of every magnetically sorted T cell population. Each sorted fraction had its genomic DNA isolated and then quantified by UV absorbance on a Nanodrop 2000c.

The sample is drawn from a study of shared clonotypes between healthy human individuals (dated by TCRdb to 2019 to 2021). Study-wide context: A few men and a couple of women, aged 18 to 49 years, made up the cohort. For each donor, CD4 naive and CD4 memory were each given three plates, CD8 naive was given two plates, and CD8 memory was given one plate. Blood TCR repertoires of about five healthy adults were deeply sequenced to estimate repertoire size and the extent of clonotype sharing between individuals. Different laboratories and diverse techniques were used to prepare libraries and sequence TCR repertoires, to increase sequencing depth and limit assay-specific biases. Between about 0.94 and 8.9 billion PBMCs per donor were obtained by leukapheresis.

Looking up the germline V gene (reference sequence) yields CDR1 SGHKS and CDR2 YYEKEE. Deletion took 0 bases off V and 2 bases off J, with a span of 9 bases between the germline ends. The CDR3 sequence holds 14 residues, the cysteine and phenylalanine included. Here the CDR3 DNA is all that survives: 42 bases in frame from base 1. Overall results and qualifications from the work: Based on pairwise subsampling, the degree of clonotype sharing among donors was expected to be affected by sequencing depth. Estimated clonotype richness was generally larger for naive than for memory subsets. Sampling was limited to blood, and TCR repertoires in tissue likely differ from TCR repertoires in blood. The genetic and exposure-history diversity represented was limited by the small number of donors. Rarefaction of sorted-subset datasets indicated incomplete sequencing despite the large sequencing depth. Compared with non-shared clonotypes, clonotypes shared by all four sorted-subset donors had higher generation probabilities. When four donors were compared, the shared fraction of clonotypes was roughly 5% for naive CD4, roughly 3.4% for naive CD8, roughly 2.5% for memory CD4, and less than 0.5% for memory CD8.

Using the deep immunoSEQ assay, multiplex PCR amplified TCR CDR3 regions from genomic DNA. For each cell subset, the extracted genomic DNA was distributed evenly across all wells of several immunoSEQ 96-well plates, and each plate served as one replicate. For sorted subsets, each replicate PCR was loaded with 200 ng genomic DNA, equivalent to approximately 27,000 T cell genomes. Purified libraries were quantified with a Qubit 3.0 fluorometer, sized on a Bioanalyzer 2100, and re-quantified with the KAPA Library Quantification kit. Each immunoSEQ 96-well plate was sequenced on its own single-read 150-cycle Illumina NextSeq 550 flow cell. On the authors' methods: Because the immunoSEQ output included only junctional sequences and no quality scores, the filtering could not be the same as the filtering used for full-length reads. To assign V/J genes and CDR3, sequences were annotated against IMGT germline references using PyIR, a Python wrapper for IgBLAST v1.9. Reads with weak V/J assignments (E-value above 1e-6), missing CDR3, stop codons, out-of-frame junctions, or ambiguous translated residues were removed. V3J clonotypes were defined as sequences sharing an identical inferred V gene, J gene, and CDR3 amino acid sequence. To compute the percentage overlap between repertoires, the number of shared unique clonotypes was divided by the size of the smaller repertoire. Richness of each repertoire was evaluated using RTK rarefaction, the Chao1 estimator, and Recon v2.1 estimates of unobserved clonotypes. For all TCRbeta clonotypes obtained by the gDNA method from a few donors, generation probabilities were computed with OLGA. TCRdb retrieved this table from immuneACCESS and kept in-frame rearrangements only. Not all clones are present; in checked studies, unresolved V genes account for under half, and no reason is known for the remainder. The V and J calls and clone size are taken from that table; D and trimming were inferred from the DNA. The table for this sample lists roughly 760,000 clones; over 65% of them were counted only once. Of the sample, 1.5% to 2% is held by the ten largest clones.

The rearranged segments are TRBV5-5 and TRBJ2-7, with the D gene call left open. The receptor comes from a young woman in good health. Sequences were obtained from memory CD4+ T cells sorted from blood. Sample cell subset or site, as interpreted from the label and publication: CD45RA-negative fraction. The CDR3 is CASSLVVAPYEQYF. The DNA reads TGTGCCAGCAGCTTGGTTGTCGCGCCCTACGAGCAGTACTTC.